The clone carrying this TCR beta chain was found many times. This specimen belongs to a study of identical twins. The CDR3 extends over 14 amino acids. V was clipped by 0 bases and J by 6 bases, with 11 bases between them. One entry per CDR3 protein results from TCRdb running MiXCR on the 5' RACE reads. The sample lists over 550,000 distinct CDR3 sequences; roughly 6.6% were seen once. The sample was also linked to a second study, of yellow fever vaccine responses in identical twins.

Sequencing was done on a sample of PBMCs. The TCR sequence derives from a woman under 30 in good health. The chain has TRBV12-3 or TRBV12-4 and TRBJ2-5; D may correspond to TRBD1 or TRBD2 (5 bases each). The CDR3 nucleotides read TGTGCCAGCAGTTTAGCGGGGGTAGTGAAGACCCAGTACTTC. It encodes CASSLAGVVKTQYF.